Presented here are 8 T cell receptor beta chains from one specimen sequenced in a study of T cell responses to AZD1222 COVID-19 vaccine. Using immunoSEQ multiplex PCR, the repertoire was profiled, and TCRdb retains in-frame clones only, with some absent. This table holds 150,000 to 200,000 clones, roughly 94% found once. This sample comprised peripheral blood, obtained 28 days after the second AZD1222 dose. These receptors all stem from an adult who received the AZD1222 COVID-19 vaccine.

The CDR3 DNA is TGTGCCAGCTCACTTGAGGCGGGACAGGGGGTTAGCACTGAAGCTTTCTTT. It translates to CASSLEAGQGVSTEAFF. V usage is TRBV18 and J usage is TRBJ1-1; 11 bases map to TRBD1. Germline CDR1 is KGHSH and CDR2 is LQKENI. Trimming cost V 4 bases and J 4 bases; bases outside gene matches: 11. This CDR3 region has 17 residues.

The rearrangement links TRBV6-2 or TRBV6-3 to TRBJ1-5; no clear D. The CDR3 has 13 residues. Per germline, CDR1 MNHEY and CDR2 SVGEGT. V was pared by 0 bases and J by 6 bases, with 6 bases between. The CDR3 DNA is TGTGCCAGCAGTTACTCGCCGGTTCAGCCCCAGCATTTT. This translates into CASSYSPVQPQHF.

The chain couples TRBV5-4 to TRBJ1-6; 7 bases are a match to TRBD1. CDR1 is SGHNT and CDR2 is YYREEE in the germline V gene (reference sequence). V gave up 4 bases and J gave up 10 bases; unmatched junction bases: 2. The CDR3 totals 12 residues. The CDR3 sequence is CASSDRESPLHF. The CDR3 coding sequence is TGTGCCAGCAGCGACAGGGAATCACCCCTCCACTTT.

This clone was recorded only once. The rearrangement joins TRBV2 to TRBJ1-3; 9 nucleotides match TRBD1. Germline trimming cut 6 bases from V and 8 bases from J; bases unmatched to any gene: 5. This CDR3 contains 13 residues. CDR1 is SNHLY and CDR2 is FYNNEI in the germline V gene. CDR3 loop: CASSPGQGYTIYF. The CDR3 DNA sequence: TGTGCCAGCAGCCCGGGACAGGGATACACCATATATTTT. The entire variable domain, with the rest obtained from reference TRBV2 and TRBJ1-3, is as follows: EPEVTQTPSHQVTQMGQEVILRCVPISNHLYFYWYRQILGQKVEFLVSFYNNEISEKSEIFDDQFSVERPDGSNFTLKIRSTKLEDSAMYFCASSPGQGYTIYFGEGSWLTVV.

By share, this clone ranks as medium-sized. The rearrangement links TRBV5-1 to TRBJ1-5; TRBD1 might be the D (5 bases). Trimming took off 4 bases at V and 5 bases at J, with 16 bases between the two ends. Germline V gene sequence: CDR1 SGHRS, CDR2 YFSETQ. There are 15 residues in the CDR3. The CDR3 loop reads CASSLRTGADQPQHF. Written as DNA, the CDR3 is TGCGCCAGCAGCCTCAGAACAGGAGCGGATCAGCCCCAGCATTTT.

This clone was picked up a small number of times. The rearrangement links TRBV5-4 to TRBJ1-2, with a weak D call TRBD1 (5 bases). From germline, CDR1 is SGHNT and CDR2 YYREEE (reference sequence). CDR3 size: 14 residues. Deletions cut 2 bases from V and 8 bases from J, with 16 bases between. CDR3 nucleotides: TGTGCCAGCAGCTTCGAGGGGTTGGACGTGGGCTACACCTTC. Its translation is CASSFEGLDVGYTF.

This sequence joins TRBV24-1 and TRBJ2-2; tentative D call: TRBD1 (6 bases). Deletions cut 7 bases from V and 4 bases from J, with 15 bases between. The germline gives CDR1 KGHDR, CDR2 SFDVKD. The CDR3 spans 15 residues. In DNA, the CDR3 is TGTGCCACCAGCGGGACAAGGGACCCCACCGGGGAGCTGTTTTTT. It encodes CATSGTRDPTGELFF.

The V call is TRBV10-2, the J call TRBJ1-2; D is unresolved. This CDR3 has 13 amino acids. V was pared by 2 bases and J by 6 bases, with 10 bases between. Germline V lookup: CDR1 WSHSY, CDR2 SAAADI. The CDR3: CASSEGSGNGYTF. CDR3 coding DNA: TGCGCCAGCAGTGAGGGGTCTGGGAATGGCTACACCTTC.